One and the same sample provided the 10 T cell receptor beta chains below, sequenced in a study of cytomegalovirus exposure and HLA in healthy donors. Researchers ran the PCR with 60 Vbeta and 13 Jbeta primers. Method: immunoSEQ multiplex PCR; TCRdb's copy keeps in-frame clones and lacks some. The sample includes roughly 110,000 clones, around 77% of them seen just once. The material sequenced was PBMCs. All receptors come from a male donor in good health and CMV-seronegative.

This chain joins TRBV5-1 and TRBJ1-2, with TRBD1 matching 8 bases. CDR1 and CDR2 (germline): SGHRS, YFSETQ. The ends lost 2 bases at V and 3 bases at J; junction bases unmatched: 12. The CDR3 runs 17 residues. CDR3 residues: CASSFSGTGAWDYGYTF. CDR3 DNA sequence: TGCGCCAGCAGCTTCTCCGGGACAGGTGCTTGGGACTATGGCTACACCTTC. Supplemented by reference TRBV5-1 and TRBJ1-2, the full variable domain reads KAGVTQTPRYLIKTRGQQVTLSCSPISGHRSVSWYQQTPGQGLQFLFEYFSETQRNKGNFPGRFSGRQFSNSRSEMNVSTLELGDSALYLCASSFSGTGAWDYGYTFGSGTRLTVV.

The chain joins TRBV29-1 to TRBJ1-1; D is unresolved. This CDR3 has 15 amino acids. Per germline, CDR1 SQVTM and CDR2 ANQGSEA. With 0 bases removed from V and 3 bases from J, the gap between germline ends came to 14 bases. The CDR3 loop reads CSVEDTRVRDTEAFF. The CDR3 region has the DNA TGCAGCGTTGAAGATACCCGAGTCCGGGACACTGAAGCTTTCTTT. Full variable domain (outside the CDR3, taken from reference TRBV29-1 and TRBJ1-1): SAVISQKPSRDICQRGTSLTIQCQVDSQVTMMFWYRQQPGQSLTLIATANQGSEATYESGFVIDKFPISRPNLTFSTLTVSNMSPEDSSIYLCSVEDTRVRDTEAFFGQGTRLTVV.

This rearrangement joins TRBV4-1 to TRBJ2-3, with 11 bases fitting TRBD2. This CDR3 spans 18 amino acids. The J segment lost 8 bases and the V segment lost 0 bases, leaving 13 bases of the junction unmatched. CDR1 and CDR2 from the germline V gene are MGHRA and YSYEKL. As DNA, the CDR3 is TGCGCCAGCAGCCAAGACCGGGAGGGTAGCGGGAGGGTGGGTACGCAGTATTTT. This codes for CASSQDREGSGRVGTQYF.

This clone was observed a handful of times. CDR3 coding DNA: TGTGCCAGTAGGGCGACTAGCGGGAGACTAAATGAGCAGTTCTTC. It is translated as CASRATSGRLNEQFF. This chain joins TRBV19 and TRBJ2-1, with 12 nucleotides matching TRBD2. Germline CDR1 reads LNHDA; CDR2 reads SQIVND (reference sequence). The ends lost 6 bases at V and 7 bases at J; junction bases unmatched: 7. The CDR3 is 15 amino acids.

CDR3 loop: CASSLSSGRGGNIQYF. In DNA form, the CDR3 reads TGTGCCAGCAGTTTATCTAGCGGGAGGGGGGGGAACATTCAGTACTTC. The chain combines TRBV27 with TRBJ2-4, with 11 bases that match TRBD2. The length of the CDR3 is 16 residues. Germline V CDR1 and CDR2: MNHEY, SMNVEV (reference sequence). V lost 0 bases, J lost 7 bases, and 5 bases stayed unmatched.

This chain connects TRBV7-9 to TRBJ2-1; D is unclear. Germline lookup yields CDR1 SEHNR and CDR2 FQNEAQ (reference sequence). The CDR3 totals 12 residues. Trimming shortened V by 2 bases and J by 10 bases, and 9 bases separated the two germline ends. DNA of the CDR3: TGTGCCAGCAGCTTAACGTCAGCGGAGCAGTTCTTC. Translated, it gives CASSLTSAEQFF.

The rearrangement joins TRBV11-2 to TRBJ1-5; unclear D gene. Germline CDR1 SGHAT, CDR2 FQNNGV. CDR3 length equals 15 residues. V was trimmed by 2 bases and J by 0 bases, leaving 8 bases between them. The CDR3 reads CASSLTDYSNQPQHF. Here the CDR3 DNA reads TGTGCCAGCAGCTTAACAGACTATAGCAATCAGCCCCAGCATTTT.

The chain links TRBV13 to TRBJ2-1; D is possibly TRBD2 (7 bases). CDR3 size: 15 residues. In germline, CDR1 is PRHDT, CDR2 FYEKMQ (reference sequence). Between the trimmed V and J ends, which lost 4 bases and 9 bases, there was a span of 19 bases. Written as DNA, the CDR3 is TGTGCCAGCAGCTACACTCCGGGGGGCTTAAGTGAGCAGTTCTTC. Translation gives CASSYTPGGLSEQFF.

V and J are TRBV2 and TRBJ2-7; TRBD1 aligns across 10 bases. This CDR3 spans 14 amino acids. Per the germline V gene, CDR1 is SNHLY and CDR2 is FYNNEI. The trim removed 6 bases at V and 4 bases at J, leaving 6 bases unmatched. The CDR3, as DNA: TGTGCCAGCAGGCCCGGGACAGGGGCATACGAGCAGTACTTC. This translates into CASRPGTGAYEQYF. Full variable domain (outside the CDR3, taken from reference TRBV2 and TRBJ2-7): EPEVTQTPSHQVTQMGQEVILRCVPISNHLYFYWYRQILGQKVEFLVSFYNNEISEKSEIFDDQFSVERPDGSNFTLKIRSTKLEDSAMYFCASRPGTGAYEQYFGPGTRLTVT.

This chain joins TRBV28 and TRBJ1-2, with a tentative D call TRBD1 (6 bases). CDR3 length: 18 residues. V gave up 8 bases and J gave up 0 bases, with 25 bases separating them. Germline V gene data show CDR1 as MDHEN and CDR2 as SYDVKM. The CDR3 here is CASQGARQEPFSNYGYTF. Written as DNA, the CDR3 is TGTGCCAGCCAAGGGGCACGACAGGAACCTTTTTCTAACTATGGCTACACCTTC.